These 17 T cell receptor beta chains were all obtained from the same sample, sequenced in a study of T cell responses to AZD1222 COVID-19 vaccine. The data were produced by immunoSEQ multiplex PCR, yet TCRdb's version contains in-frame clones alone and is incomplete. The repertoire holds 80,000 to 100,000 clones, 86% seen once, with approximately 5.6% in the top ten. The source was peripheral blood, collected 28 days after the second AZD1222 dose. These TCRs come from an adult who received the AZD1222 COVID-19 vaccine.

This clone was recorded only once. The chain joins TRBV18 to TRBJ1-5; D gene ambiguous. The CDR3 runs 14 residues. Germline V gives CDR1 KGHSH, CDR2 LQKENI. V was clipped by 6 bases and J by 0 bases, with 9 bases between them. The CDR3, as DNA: TGTGCCAGCTCGAGCCTTGGTAGCAATCAGCCCCAGCATTTT. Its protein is CASSSLGSNQPQHF.

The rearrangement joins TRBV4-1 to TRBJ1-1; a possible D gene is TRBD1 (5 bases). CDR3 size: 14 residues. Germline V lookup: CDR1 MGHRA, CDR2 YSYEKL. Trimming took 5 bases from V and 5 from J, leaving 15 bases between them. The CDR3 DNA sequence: TGCGCCAGCAGCTCCCGTGAGGGGAGGACTGAAGCTTTCTTT. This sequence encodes CASSSREGRTEAFF.

CDR3 residues: CASSRDMGNEKLFF. In DNA form, the CDR3 reads TGTGCCAGCAGCCGGGACATGGGTAATGAAAAACTGTTTTTT. The chain joins TRBV5-4 to TRBJ1-4; a weak D match, TRBD1 (6 bases). CDR3 length equals 14 residues. Between the trimmed V and J ends, which lost 4 bases and 4 bases, there was a span of 11 bases. Germline V gene lookup returns CDR1 SGHNT and CDR2 YYREEE (reference sequence).

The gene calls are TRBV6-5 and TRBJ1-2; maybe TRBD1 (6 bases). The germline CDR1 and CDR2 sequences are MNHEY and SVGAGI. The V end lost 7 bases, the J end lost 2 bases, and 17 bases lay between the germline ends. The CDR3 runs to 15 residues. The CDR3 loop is CASTPGGAGNYGYTF. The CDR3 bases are TGTGCCAGCACCCCGGGGGGGGCGGGGAACTATGGCTACACCTTC.

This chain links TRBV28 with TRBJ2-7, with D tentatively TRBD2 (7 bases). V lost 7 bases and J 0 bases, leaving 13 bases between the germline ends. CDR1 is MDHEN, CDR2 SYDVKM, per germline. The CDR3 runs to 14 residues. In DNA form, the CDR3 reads TGTGCCAGCAAAGGGGGGGGGAGCTCCTACGAGCAGTACTTC. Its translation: CASKGGGSSYEQYF.

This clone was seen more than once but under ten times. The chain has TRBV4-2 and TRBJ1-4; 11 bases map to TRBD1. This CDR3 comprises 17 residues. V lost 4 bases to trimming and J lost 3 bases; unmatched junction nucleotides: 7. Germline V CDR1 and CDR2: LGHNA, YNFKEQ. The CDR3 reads CASSPGTGGFANEKLFF. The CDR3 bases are TGTGCCAGCAGCCCCGGGACAGGGGGATTCGCTAATGAAAAACTGTTTTTT.

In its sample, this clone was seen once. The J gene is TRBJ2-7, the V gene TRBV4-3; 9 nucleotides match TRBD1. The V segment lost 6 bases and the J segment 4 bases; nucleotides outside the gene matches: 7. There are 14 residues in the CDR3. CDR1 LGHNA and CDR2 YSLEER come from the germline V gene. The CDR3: CASSVGQGQYEQYF. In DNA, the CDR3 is TGCGCCAGCAGTGTGGGACAGGGCCAGTACGAGCAGTACTTC.

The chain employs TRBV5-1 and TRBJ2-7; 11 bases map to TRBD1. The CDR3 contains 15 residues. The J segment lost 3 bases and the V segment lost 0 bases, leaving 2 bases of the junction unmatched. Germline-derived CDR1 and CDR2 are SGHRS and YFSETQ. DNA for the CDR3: TGCGCCAGCAGCTTGGGGACAGGGGGCCACTACGAGCAGTACTTC. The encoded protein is CASSLGTGGHYEQYF.

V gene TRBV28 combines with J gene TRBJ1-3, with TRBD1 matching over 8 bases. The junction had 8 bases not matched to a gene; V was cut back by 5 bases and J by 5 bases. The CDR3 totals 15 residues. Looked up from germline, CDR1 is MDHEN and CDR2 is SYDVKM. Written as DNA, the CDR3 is TGTGCCAGCAGTCGGCCACAGGGGGTAAGAAACACCATATATTTT. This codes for CASSRPQGVRNTIYF. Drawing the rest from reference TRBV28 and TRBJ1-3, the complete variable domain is DVKVTQSSRYLVKRTGEKVFLECVQDMDHENMFWYRQDPGLGLRLIYFSYDVKMKEKGDIPEGYSVSREKKERFSLILESASTNQTSMYLCASSRPQGVRNTIYFGEGSWLTVV.

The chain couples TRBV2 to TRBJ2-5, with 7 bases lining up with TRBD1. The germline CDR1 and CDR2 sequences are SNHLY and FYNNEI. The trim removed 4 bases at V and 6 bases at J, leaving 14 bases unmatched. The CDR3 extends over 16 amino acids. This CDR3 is CASSAGPGQTLQTQYF. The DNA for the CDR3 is TGTGCCAGCAGTGCCGGACCGGGACAGACCCTCCAGACCCAGTACTTC.

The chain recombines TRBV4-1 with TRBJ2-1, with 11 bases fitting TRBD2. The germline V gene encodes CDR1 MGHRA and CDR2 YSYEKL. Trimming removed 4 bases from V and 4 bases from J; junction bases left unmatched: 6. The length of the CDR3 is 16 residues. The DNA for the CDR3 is TGCGCCAGCAGCCGATCAACTAGCGGGGGTTACAATGAGCAGTTCTTC. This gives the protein CASSRSTSGGYNEQFF.

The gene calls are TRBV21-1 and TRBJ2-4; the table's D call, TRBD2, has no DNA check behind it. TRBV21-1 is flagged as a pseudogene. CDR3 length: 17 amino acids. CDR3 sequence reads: CASSRTSGRVAKNIQYF. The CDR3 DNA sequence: TGTGCCAGCAGCCGGACTAGCGGGAGGGTAGCCAAAAACATTCAGTACTTC.

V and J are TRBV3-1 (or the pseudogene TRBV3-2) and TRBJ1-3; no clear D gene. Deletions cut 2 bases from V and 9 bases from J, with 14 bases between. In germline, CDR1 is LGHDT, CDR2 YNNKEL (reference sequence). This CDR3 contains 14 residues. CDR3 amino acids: CASSQLSGGVTIYF. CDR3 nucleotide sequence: TGTGCCAGCAGCCAACTCTCAGGAGGAGTCACCATATATTTT.

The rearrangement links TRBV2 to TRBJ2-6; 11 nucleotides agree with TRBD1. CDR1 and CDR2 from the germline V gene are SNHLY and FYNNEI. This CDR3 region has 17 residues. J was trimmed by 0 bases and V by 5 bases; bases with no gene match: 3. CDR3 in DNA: TGTGCCAGCAGTCCCGGGACAGGGGGCTCTGGGGCCAACGTCCTGACTTTC. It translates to CASSPGTGGSGANVLTF.

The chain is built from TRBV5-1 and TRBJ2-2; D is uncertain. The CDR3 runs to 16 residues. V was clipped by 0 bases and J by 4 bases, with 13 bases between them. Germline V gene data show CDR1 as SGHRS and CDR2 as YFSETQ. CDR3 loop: CASSLDRASSTGELFF. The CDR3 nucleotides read TGCGCCAGCAGCTTGGATAGGGCATCGAGCACCGGGGAGCTGTTTTTT.

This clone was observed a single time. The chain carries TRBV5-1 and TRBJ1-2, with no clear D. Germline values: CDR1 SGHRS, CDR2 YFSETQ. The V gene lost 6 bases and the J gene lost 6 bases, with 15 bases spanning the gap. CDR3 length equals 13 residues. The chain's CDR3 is CASMDPGPDGYTF. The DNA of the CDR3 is TGCGCCAGCATGGATCCAGGCCCGGATGGCTACACCTTC.

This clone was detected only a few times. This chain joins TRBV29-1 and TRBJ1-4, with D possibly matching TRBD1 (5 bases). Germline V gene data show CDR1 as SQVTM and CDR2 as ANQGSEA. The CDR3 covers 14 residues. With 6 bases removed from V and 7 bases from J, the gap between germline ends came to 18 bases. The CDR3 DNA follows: TGCAGCGTGGCGACCCGGGACCACCGTGAAAAACTGTTTTTT. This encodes CSVATRDHREKLFF.